This is a list of T cell receptor beta chains from one sample in a study of CD8+ T cells in alopecia areata. Here immunoSEQ multiplex PCR was the method, and the copy in TCRdb shows in-frame clones only, minus some. Of 80,000 to 100,000 clones listed, roughly 45% are singletons. This sample comprised CD8+ T cells sorted from blood, obtained at week 24, from a patient treated with tofacitinib. The receptors were gathered from a human donor with alopecia areata. CDR3s include the opening cysteine and the closing phenylalanine or tryptophan.

TRBV7-2,CASSLGRGLAVSYEQYF
TRBV11-2,CASSSLPRGGETQYF
TRBV11-2,CASSLDYTGHSTDTQYF
TRBV27,CASSLSGTGTRPQHF
TRBV30,CAWGQGAYGYTF
TRBV13,CASSEDRGRSVTPISTGELFF
TRBV4-1,CASSQERGNTGELFF
TRBV4-2,CASSYAPWAGLSTDTQYF
TRBV7-9,CASSLDRTLGGYTF
TRBV4-1,CASSQGPHSSYEQYF
TRBV5-1,CASSFRTGPNEQYF
TRBV6-5,CASSNERDWDEQYF
TRBV6-6,CASSYGTGGYEQYF
TRBV7-9,CASSPVGLTDTQYF
TRBV9,CASSVGYEGYEQYF
TRBV30,CAWRRWGYTDTQYF
TRBV6-5,CASSYPGQFNYGYTF
TRBV11-1,CASSLDPSGGTARQYF
TRBV5-1,CASSSSGYSTDTQYF
TRBV9,CASSVASGTGNEQYF
TRBV9,CASSASGRYEQYF
TRBV19,CASSIAAQYNEQFF
TRBV19,CASRTGQVINQPQHF
TRBV7-2,CASSFTHQSGVTQYF
TRBV7-8,CASSLEIGQGGFSETQYF
TRBV5-6,CATRRGRDEQYF
TRBV30,CAWSDLAVHYEQYF
TRBV18,CASSPSDRARYEQYF
TRBV9,CASSGAGGSYNEQFF
TRBV27,CASSLAAHQPQHF
TRBV14,CASSQENSLAGVNTGELFF
TRBV7-9,CASGDGFNHEQYF
TRBV7-9,CASSLIQGANTEAFF
TRBV7-2,CASRPRGVEAFF
TRBV23-1,CASSHPDRADTEAFF
TRBV5-6,CAGGSGAQDTQYF
TRBV12-5,CASGPVTDTQYF
TRBV9,CASSVGVNTGELFF
TRBV4-1,CASSQGPGLAAYEQYF
TRBV30,CAWRGWESSYEQYF
TRBV5-6,CASSLEQGVGYTF
TRBV19,CASSIVVRGNEQFF
TRBV5-6,CASSFLSGRLTGELFF
TRBV7-9,CASSLGRYYGYTF
TRBV30,CAWSSLLAGEYNEQFF
TRBV4-2,CASSQDRGDEAFF
TRBV6-1,CASSWDRDGYEQYF